A selection of T cell receptor beta chains follows, all from one sample in a study of neurological immune-mediated disorders. TCRdb reprocessed the 5' RACE reads via MiXCR and lists one record per CDR3 protein. Of approximately 77,000 distinct CDR3 sequences listed, roughly 9.5% were seen once; the top ten hold 1.5% to 2%. Source material: PBMCs. The receptor set was obtained from a middle-aged man in good health. Each CDR3 is given with its conserved first and last residue. The D gene is left open where the match is weak. Rows may omit the clone size; those that give it use once, few, many or a size class.

cdr3_nt cdr3_aa cdr3_length d_call j_call v_call clone_size
TGTGCCAGCAGTGTTGGGGGGGAAAATCAGCCCCAGCATTTT CASSVGGENQPQHF 14 NA TRBJ1-5 TRBV2 NA
TGTGCCAGCAGCCAAGGCATAGCCAGCTCTGGAAACACCATATATTTT CASSQGIASSGNTIYF 16 NA TRBJ1-3 TRBV3-1 many
TGTGCCAGCAGCGTAGCTAGCTCTGGAAACACCATATATTTT CASSVASSGNTIYF 14 NA TRBJ1-3 TRBV9 many
TGTGCCACCGGGACTAGCGGCAACACCGGGGAGCTGTTTTTT CATGTSGNTGELFF 14 TRBD2 TRBJ2-2 TRBV12-3/TRBV12-4 many
TGTGCCAGCAGTGCCCCGGGACTAGTTCGCGAGCAGTACTTC CASSAPGLVREQYF 14 TRBD2 TRBJ2-7 TRBV12-3/TRBV12-4 many
TGTGCCAGCAGTTACCGGAGCGAGGCCTACGAGCAGTACTTC CASSYRSEAYEQYF 14 NA TRBJ2-7 TRBV27 NA
TGTGCCACCCAAAGACAGGCCGGTCGAGAGACCCAGTACTTC CATQRQAGRETQYF 14 NA TRBJ2-5 TRBV12-3/TRBV12-4 many
TGTGCCAGCGGGGAAGGGAGCTCGGGGCAAGAGACCCAGTACTTC CASGEGSSGQETQYF 15 NA TRBJ2-5 TRBV7-3 many
TGCAGCGTTGATACTACAGGGAGGTTCCTTTACAATGAGCAGTTCTTC CSVDTTGRFLYNEQFF 16 NA TRBJ2-1 TRBV29-1 many
TGCGCCAGCAGCTTGGTGCTGTTAGGCGAGCAGTTCTTC CASSLVLLGEQFF 13 NA TRBJ2-1 TRBV5-1 many
TGTGCCAGCAGCCCGGGACTTCACACCGGGGAGCTGTTTTTT CASSPGLHTGELFF 14 NA TRBJ2-2 TRBV5-6 many
TGTGCCAGCACCTTTGGACAGAGAGATACGCAGTATTTT CASTFGQRDTQYF 13 NA TRBJ2-3 TRBV5-6 many
TGTGCCAGCAGAAGGGAGGGGGGACCTCAGCCCCAGCATTTT CASRREGGPQPQHF 14 NA TRBJ1-5 TRBV7-8 many
TGTGCCAGCAGCCTCATGGTCGGGGAGCAGTACTTC CASSLMVGEQYF 12 NA TRBJ2-7 TRBV28 many
TGCGCCAGCAGCCAAGATTCCCGGACAGGGGTTGTGGCCAACTTCCTGACTTTC CASSQDSRTGVVANFLTF 18 TRBD1 TRBJ2-6 TRBV4-3 NA
TGTGCCAGCAGTCCGTGGCAGGGGGGTTACGAGCAGTACTTC CASSPWQGGYEQYF 14 NA TRBJ2-7 TRBV28 many
TGCGCCGGCAGCGAGGGGACTAGCGGACCCTCCTACAATGAGGAGTTCTTC CAGSEGTSGPSYNEEFF 17 TRBD2 TRBJ2-1 TRBV5-1 NA
TGCAGCGTCGGCGGGACAGGGGATCAGCCCCAGCATTTT CSVGGTGDQPQHF 13 TRBD1 TRBJ1-5 TRBV29-1 NA
TGTGCCAGCATGAGGACTAGCGGAGCCTACGAGCAGTACTTC CASMRTSGAYEQYF 14 TRBD2 TRBJ2-7 TRBV25-1 few
TGTGCCAGCAGTTACGCGGCAGGGGGGAATGAAAAACTGTTTTTT CASSYAAGGNEKLFF 15 TRBD1 TRBJ1-4 TRBV6-5 many
TGCAGCGTCCAGTATTATAGCTCCTACGAGCAGTACTTC CSVQYYSSYEQYF 13 NA TRBJ2-7 TRBV29-1 many
TGCGCCAGCAGCTTGGGGACAGGGGCTGAAGCTTTCTTT CASSLGTGAEAFF 13 TRBD1 TRBJ1-1 TRBV5-1 NA
TGTGCCAGCAAGAGTTACCAAGAGACCCAGTACTTC CASKSYQETQYF 12 NA TRBJ2-5 TRBV7-2 NA
TGTGCCAGCAGTTACTCGATACGGCAGAACACTGAAGCTTTCTTT CASSYSIRQNTEAFF 15 NA TRBJ1-1 TRBV6-5 many
TGTGCCAGCTCCCCTAGAGGAGATACGCAGTATTTT CASSPRGDTQYF 12 NA TRBJ2-3 TRBV18 many